This TCR beta chain was recorded in a study of blood T cells in healthy people across ages. Study-level information: When template switching was applied, about one barcoded beta molecule was captured per two T cells. General study results and limits: Naive T cell percentage by flow cytometry tracked strongly with beta diversity.

V lost 3 bases to trimming and J lost 1 base; unmatched junction nucleotides: 9. There are 17 residues in the CDR3. Turning to this clonotype: Its specificity is not known.

The amount of total RNA extracted per sample was at least 5.5 micrograms. Combining a sample-barcoded 5' primer with a J-beta primer mix, a second PCR ran for roughly 7 to 12 cycles. A tag from a template-switch adaptor with 12 random nucleotides marked each cDNA molecule. MiXCR, run by TCRdb on the 5' RACE reads, gives a single entry per CDR3 protein. There are 1.5 million to 2 million distinct CDR3 sequences in the sample; roughly 52% occur only once, and roughly 2% lies in the top ten. V usage is TRBV12-3 or TRBV12-4 and J usage is TRBJ2-3; 8 nucleotides agree with TRBD2. Input material: blood. The clonotype was recovered from a woman aged 40 to 55 in good health. CDR3 nucleotide sequence: TGTGCCAGCAGTTTCAGGGTCGCGACTAGCGGCACAGATACGCAGTATTTT. Amino acids: CASSFRVATSGTDTQYF.